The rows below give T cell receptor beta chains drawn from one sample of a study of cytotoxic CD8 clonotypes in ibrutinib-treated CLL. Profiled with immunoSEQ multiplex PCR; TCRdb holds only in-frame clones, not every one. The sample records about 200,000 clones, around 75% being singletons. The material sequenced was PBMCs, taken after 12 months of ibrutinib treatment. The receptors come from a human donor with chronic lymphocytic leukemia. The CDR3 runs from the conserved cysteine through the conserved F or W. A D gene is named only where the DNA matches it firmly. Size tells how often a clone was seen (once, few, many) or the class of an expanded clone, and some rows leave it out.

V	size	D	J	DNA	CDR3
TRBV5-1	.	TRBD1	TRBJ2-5	TGCGCCAGCAGCTTAACAGGGGGCCAAGAGACCCAGTACTTC	CASSLTGGQETQYF
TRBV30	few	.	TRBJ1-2	TGTGCCTGGAGTGAACGGAGCTATGGCTACACCTTC	CAWSERSYGYTF
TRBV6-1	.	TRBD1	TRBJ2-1	TGTGCCAGCAGTGAAGAGGGGACAGGGTCGTATGAGCAGTTCTTC	CASSEEGTGSYEQFF
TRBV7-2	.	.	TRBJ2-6	TGTGCCAGCAGCCCCAGTACTGGGGCCAACGTCCTGACTTTC	CASSPSTGANVLTF
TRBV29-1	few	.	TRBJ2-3	TGCAGCTCCCGTCGTGGTAGCACAGATACGCAGTATTTT	CSSRRGSTDTQYF
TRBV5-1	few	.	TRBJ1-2	TGCGCCAGCAGCGTGGACATTTATTTGGGCGATAACTATGGCTACACCTTC	CASSVDIYLGDNYGYTF
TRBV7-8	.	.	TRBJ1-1	TGTGCCAGCAGCCCTCAGTGGACTGAAGCTTTCTTT	CASSPQWTEAFF
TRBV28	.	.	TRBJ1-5	TGTGCCTGCTGTGCCGAAGGGCCCCAGCATTTT	CACCAEGPQHF
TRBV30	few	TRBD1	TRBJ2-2	TGTGCCTGGAGTGGGGACAGCACCGGGGAGCTGTTTTTT	CAWSGDSTGELFF
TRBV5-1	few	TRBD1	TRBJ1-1	TGCGCCAGCAGCTTGTCAGGGGGCTGGAGTGTGATGAACACTGAAGCTTTCTTT	CASSLSGGWSVMNTEAFF
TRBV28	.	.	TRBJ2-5	TGTGCCAGCAGTTTGGGGGGGACCCAGTACTTC	CASSLGGTQYF
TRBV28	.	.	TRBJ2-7	TGTGCCAGCAGTTTATCCACGCGAGGGTATCTTCTGTACTTC	CASSLSTRGYLLYF
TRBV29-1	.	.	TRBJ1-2	TGCAGCGTTGAGCGCGCGGGCTATGGCTACACCTTC	CSVERAGYGYTF
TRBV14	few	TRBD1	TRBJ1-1	TGTGCCAGCAGCCCGGACAGGGGCACTGAAGCTTTCTTT	CASSPDRGTEAFF
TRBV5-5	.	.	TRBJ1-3	TGTGCCAGCAGCTTGGGAGGAAACACCATATATTTT	CASSLGGNTIYF
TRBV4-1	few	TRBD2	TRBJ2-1	TGCGCCAGCAGCCAAGAGGCCCTCCTAGCGGCGAGCTCCTACAATGAGCAGTTCTTC	CASSQEALLAASSYNEQFF
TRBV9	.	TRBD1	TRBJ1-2	TGTGCCAGCACCCCAAGAGGGACAGCTAACTATGGCTACACCTTC	CASTPRGTANYGYTF
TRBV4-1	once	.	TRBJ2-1	TGCGCCAGCAGCCAAGAGGGCAGTTACAATGAGCAGTTCTTC	CASSQEGSYNEQFF
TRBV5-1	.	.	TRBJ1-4	TGCGCCAGCAGCGCGACCGGGCCAGAAAAACTGTTTTTT	CASSATGPEKLFF
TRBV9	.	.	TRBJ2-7	TGTGCCAGCAGCGAGGGGGGGCTTCCCCTCTCCTACGAGCAGTACTTC	CASSEGGLPLSYEQYF